This T cell receptor beta chain was sequenced in a study of CD8 T cells in ankylosing spondylitis. Quantitative 5'-RACE with molecular barcodes generated TCR beta libraries. MiXCR, run by TCRdb on the 5' RACE reads, gives a single entry per CDR3 protein. Here the sample spans about 36,000 distinct CDR3 sequences, 6% being singletons. At least ten counts were recorded for this clonotype. Its antigen is unknown. Study-wide points: Matched ankylosing spondylitis synovial fluid reportedly contained a significantly enriched population of disease-linked clones. Disease-linked clones were CD8+ and relatively rare in peripheral blood. A motif in TCR beta, a set of roughly 8 highly homologous variants, appeared characteristic of ankylosing spondylitis blood.

The CDR3 has 16 residues. The V gene's germline CDR1 is SGHRS and CDR2 YFSETQ. Trimming took 3 bases from V and 3 from J; bases not matched to a gene: 5. Sequenced input: blood, either unsorted or a sorted T cell fraction (not recorded which). V and J are TRBV5-1 and TRBJ2-2; TRBD2 matches at 10 bases. The sequence was collected from a male donor with ankylosing spondylitis or in good health (not recorded which). The CDR3 DNA reads TGCGCCAGCAGCTCTAGGACTAGCGGAGACACCGGGGAGCTGTTTTTT. This translates into CASSSRTSGDTGELFF.